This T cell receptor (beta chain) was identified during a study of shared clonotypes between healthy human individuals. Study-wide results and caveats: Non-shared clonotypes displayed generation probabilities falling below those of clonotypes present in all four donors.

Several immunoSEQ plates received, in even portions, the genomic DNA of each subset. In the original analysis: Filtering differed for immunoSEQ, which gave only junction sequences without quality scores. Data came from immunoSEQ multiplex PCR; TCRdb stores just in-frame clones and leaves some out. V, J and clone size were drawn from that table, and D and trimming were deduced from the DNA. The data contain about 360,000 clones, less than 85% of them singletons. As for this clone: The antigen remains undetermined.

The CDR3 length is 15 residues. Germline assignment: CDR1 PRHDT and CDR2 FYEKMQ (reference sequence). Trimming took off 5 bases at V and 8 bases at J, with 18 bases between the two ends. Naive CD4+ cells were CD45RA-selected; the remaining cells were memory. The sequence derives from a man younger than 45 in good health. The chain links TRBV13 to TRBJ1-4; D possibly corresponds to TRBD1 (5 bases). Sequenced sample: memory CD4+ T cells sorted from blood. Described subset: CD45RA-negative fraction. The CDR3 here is CASSGPRGVEEKLFF. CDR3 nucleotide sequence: TGTGCCAGCAGCGGACCGAGAGGGGTAGAGGAAAAACTGTTTTTT.